Below are 25 T cell receptor beta chains sequenced from a single sample in a study of shared clonotypes between healthy human individuals. Some clones are missing from TCRdb's copy, which holds only in-frame ones; the method was immunoSEQ multiplex PCR. The sample carries some 2.1 million clones, 85% to 95% recorded once. The sequenced sample consisted of naive CD4+ T cells sorted from blood. The subset denotes: CD45RA+ positively selected. The receptors come from a man younger than 35 in good health.

The V call is TRBV18, the J call TRBJ1-4, with 7 bases fitting TRBD1. The J segment lost 7 bases and the V segment lost 2 bases, leaving 7 bases of the junction unmatched. CDR3 length equals 15 residues. The V gene's germline CDR1 is KGHSH and CDR2 LQKENI. The CDR3 bases are TGTGCCAGCTCACCAACAGGGGAGGCTGGTGAAAAACTGTTTTTT. This encodes CASSPTGEAGEKLFF. Full variable domain (missing parts from reference TRBV18 and TRBJ1-4): NAGVMQNPRHLVRRRGQEARLRCSPMKGHSHVYWYRQLPEEGLKFMVYLQKENIIDESGMPKERFSAEFPKEGPSILRIQQVVRGDSAAYFCASSPTGEAGEKLFFGSGTQLSVL.

The V and J genes are TRBV10-2 and TRBJ2-2; TRBD1 might be the D (5 bases). The CDR3 is 12 amino acids. Trimming left V 8 bases short and J 6 bases short, with 10 bases between. In germline, CDR1 is WSHSY, CDR2 SAAADI. The CDR3 loop is CASFQGSGELFF. The DNA of the CDR3 is TGCGCCAGCTTCCAGGGATCCGGGGAGCTGTTTTTT.

This rearrangement joins TRBV18 to TRBJ2-3, with 11 nucleotides matching TRBD2. The V gene end was trimmed by 1 base and the J gene end by 1 base; junction bases not matched to a gene: 7. The CDR3 runs to 18 residues. CDR1 is KGHSH and CDR2 is LQKENI in the germline V gene. The CDR3 loop is CASSPLFTSGSGTDTQYF. For the CDR3, the DNA is TGTGCCAGCTCACCACTGTTTACTAGCGGGAGTGGCACAGATACGCAGTATTTT. The full variable domain, rest sourced from reference TRBV18 and TRBJ2-3, is NAGVMQNPRHLVRRRGQEARLRCSPMKGHSHVYWYRQLPEEGLKFMVYLQKENIIDESGMPKERFSAEFPKEGPSILRIQQVVRGDSAAYFCASSPLFTSGSGTDTQYFGPGTRLTVL.

This clone was recorded a few times. Here the CDR3 omits its conserved ending phenylalanine or tryptophan, so a read error is the likely source. The chain uses TRBV18 and TRBJ1-1; D is undetermined. Trimming cost V 7 bases and J 4 bases, with 7 bases left between them. Germline CDR1 reads KGHSH; CDR2 reads LQKENI. CDR3 size: 11 residues. Here the CDR3 reads CASLRGTEAFL. The CDR3 region has the DNA TGTGCCAGCTTACGGGGCACTGAAGCTTTCCTT.

This chain joins TRBV18 and TRBJ1-1; D is unresolved. CDR1 and CDR2 from the germline V gene are KGHSH and LQKENI. The length of the CDR3 is 16 residues. V dropped 6 bases and J dropped 1 base, with 18 bases sitting between them. The CDR3 sequence is CASSRSPPLGNTEAFF. CDR3 sequence (DNA): TGTGCCAGCTCGCGATCGCCTCCCCTGGGGAACACTGAAGCTTTCTTT.

As regards this clone: One junction end disagrees with the germline gene, perhaps due to a read error. The J gene is TRBJ2-2, the V gene TRBV7-7; D is uncertain. The CDR3 spans 14 residues. In germline, CDR1 is SSHAT, CDR2 FNYEAQ (reference sequence). CDR3 residues: CASSLSWGTGELFF. The CDR3 DNA sequence: TGTGCTAGCAGCTTAAGCTGGGGCACCGGGGAGCTGTTTTTT.

The chain employs TRBV6-5 and TRBJ1-2, with 11 nucleotides matching TRBD1. Germline V CDR1 and CDR2: MNHEY, SVGAGI. V dropped 2 bases and J dropped 7; count of bases not matched to a gene: 6. The CDR3 has 15 residues. The CDR3 region has the DNA TGTGCCAGCAGTTACAGAGGACAGGGGGCGCGTGGCTACACCTTC. Protein: CASSYRGQGARGYTF.

This clone was counted once. V usage is TRBV11-2 and J usage is TRBJ2-5; D is perhaps TRBD1 or TRBD2 (7 bases each). V was trimmed by 5 bases and J by 5 bases, leaving 15 bases between them. The CDR3 has 14 amino acids. Germline CDR1 reads SGHAT; CDR2 reads FQNNGV. As DNA, the CDR3 is TGTGCCAGCAGCGCAGGGGGGAGGGCGGAGACCCAGTACTTC. It is translated as CASSAGGRAETQYF. Drawing the rest from reference TRBV11-2 and TRBJ2-5, the complete variable domain is EAGVAQSPRYKIIEKRQSVAFWCNPISGHATLYWYQQILGQGPKLLIQFQNNGVVDDSQLPKDRFSAERLKGVDSTLKIQPAKLEDSAVYLCASSAGGRAETQYFGPGTRLLVL.

The chain couples TRBV30 to TRBJ2-7, with 9 bases fitting TRBD1. With V trimmed by 3 bases and J by 2 bases, 8 bases remained unmatched. The CDR3 spans 15 residues. Germline-derived CDR1 and CDR2 are GTSNPN and SVGIG (reference sequence). The CDR3 reads CAWRALGQGAYEQYF. CDR3 DNA sequence: TGTGCCTGGAGGGCTCTGGGACAGGGCGCCTACGAGCAGTACTTC.

The chain carries TRBV29-1 and TRBJ2-7; 8 bases agree with TRBD1. Unmatched junction bases numbered 5, after V lost 4 bases and J lost 3 bases. The CDR3 sequence is 13 residues long. Germline lookup yields CDR1 SQVTM and CDR2 ANQGSEA. The CDR3 is CSVAGTGDYEQYF. The CDR3 region has the DNA TGCAGCGTTGCCGGGACAGGAGACTACGAGCAGTACTTC.

V is TRBV2 and J is TRBJ2-3, with 11 bases aligning to TRBD2. The germline CDR1 and CDR2 sequences are SNHLY and FYNNEI. The CDR3 runs to 15 residues. V shed 6 bases, J shed 4 bases, and the junction held 6 bases outside the gene matches. The CDR3 DNA reads as TGTGCCAGCAGGTTACTAGCGGGGGCGGCAGATACGCAGTATTTT. Protein product: CASRLLAGAADTQYF.

This chain uses TRBV7-2 with TRBJ2-7; TRBD2 matches 7 bases. This CDR3 has 13 residues. V lost 5 bases and J lost 3; bases outside the gene matches: 4. CDR1 SGHTA and CDR2 FQGNSA come from the germline V gene. The CDR3 sequence is CASSPRGVYEQYF. The CDR3 bases are TGTGCCAGCAGCCCCCGGGGGGTCTACGAGCAGTACTTC.

Comments on this clone: A junction end diverges from the germline sequence, so it may reflect a read error. The V and J genes are TRBV7-7 and TRBJ2-1, with D perhaps matching TRBD1 (6 bases). Germline values: CDR1 SSHAT, CDR2 FNYEAQ (reference sequence). The CDR3 sequence is 16 residues long. The CDR3: CASSLEPDSPYNEQFF. CDR3 nucleotide sequence: TGTGCTAGCAGCTTAGAGCCGGACAGTCCCTACAATGAGCAGTTCTTC. Variable domain in full (rest from reference TRBV7-7 and TRBJ2-1): GAGVSQSPRYKVTKRGQDVTLRCDPISSHATLYWYQQALGQGPEFLTYFNYEAQPDKSGLPSDRFSAERPEGSISTLTIQRTEQRDSAMYRCASSLEPDSPYNEQFFGPGTRLTVL.

This clone appeared a single time. This chain joins TRBV10-1 and TRBJ1-1; 8 bases match TRBD1. The J segment lost 5 bases and the V segment lost 4 bases, leaving 3 bases of the junction unmatched. There are 13 residues in the CDR3. From germline, CDR1 is WNHNN and CDR2 SYGVQD (reference sequence). CDR3 residues: CASSGQGLTEAFF. The CDR3 DNA follows: TGCGCCAGCAGTGGACAGGGGCTGACTGAAGCTTTCTTT.

This clone was found a few times. Additional DNA sequences in this sample encode the identical CDR3. The chain recombines TRBV18 with TRBJ2-3; no clear D. Germline CDR1 and CDR2: KGHSH and LQKENI. The CDR3 covers 11 residues. Trimming took 6 bases from V and 2 from J, leaving 3 bases between them. This CDR3 is CASSHTDTQYF. The CDR3 DNA is TGTGCCAGCTCGCACACAGATACGCAGTATTTT.

V gene TRBV19 combines with J gene TRBJ2-7; 7 nucleotides match TRBD1. This CDR3 contains 14 residues. Germline trimming cut 6 bases from V and 2 bases from J; bases unmatched to any gene: 7. Germline CDR1 and CDR2: LNHDA and SQIVND (reference sequence). For the CDR3, the DNA is TGTGCCAGTAGCCCGGGACAGAAGACCTACGAGCAGTACTTC. Protein sequence: CASSPGQKTYEQYF. Drawing the rest from reference TRBV19 and TRBJ2-7, the complete variable domain is DGGITQSPKYLFRKEGQNVTLSCEQNLNHDAMYWYRQDPGQGLRLIYYSQIVNDFQKGDIAEGYSVSREKKESFPLTVTSAQKNPTAFYLCASSPGQKTYEQYFGPGTRLTVT.

The chain combines TRBV10-2 with TRBJ2-3; D unresolved. Germline assignment: CDR1 WSHSY and CDR2 SAAADI. The CDR3 runs 13 residues. V was cut by 6 bases and J by 2 bases, with 9 bases left in between. CDR3 sequence (DNA): TGCGCCAGCAGGGGCACACCCACAGATACGCAGTATTTT. Encoded protein: CASRGTPTDTQYF.

The chain combines TRBV27 with TRBJ1-1; the D is unclear. The V and J ends lost 6 bases and 4 bases respectively, with 9 bases between them. There are 12 residues in the CDR3. Germline values: CDR1 MNHEY, CDR2 SMNVEV (reference sequence). The CDR3 DNA follows: TGTGCCAGCAGGGGGTTACTCACTGAAGCTTTCTTT. Its translation is CASRGLLTEAFF.

The V call is TRBV9, the J call TRBJ1-6; TRBD1 aligns across 7 bases. Germline trimming cut 3 bases from V and 7 bases from J; bases unmatched to any gene: 7. Germline-derived CDR1 and CDR2 are SGDLS and YYNGEE. This CDR3 contains 15 residues. CDR3 sequence reads: CASSGSGTVNSPLHF. The CDR3 DNA follows: TGTGCCAGCAGCGGATCCGGGACAGTGAATTCACCCCTCCACTTT.

With respect to this clone: The sample has other DNA sequences that encode this CDR3 too. This chain links TRBV2 with TRBJ2-7; D call uncertain. The CDR3 is 11 residues long. Looked up from germline, CDR1 is SNHLY and CDR2 is FYNNEI. Trimming pared 4 bases from V and 6 bases from J, leaving 7 bases between. The CDR3 DNA follows: TGTGCCAGCAGTGTGGGGTCCGAGCAGTACTTC. Its protein is CASSVGSEQYF.

This clone was detected once. V and J are TRBV5-6 and TRBJ2-3; 8 nucleotides agree with TRBD2. V trimming: 2 bases; J trimming: 1 base; junction bases outside the gene matches: 3. The CDR3 runs to 15 residues. Germline V gene data show CDR1 as SGHDT and CDR2 as YYEEEE. The CDR3 sequence: CASSFTGGGTDTQYF. The CDR3 nucleotides read TGTGCCAGCAGCTTTACGGGAGGGGGCACAGATACGCAGTATTTT.

The chain recombines TRBV10-1 with TRBJ2-5; 11 bases are a match to TRBD1. This CDR3 contains 13 residues. The germline V gene has CDR1 WNHNN and CDR2 SYGVQD (reference sequence). The ends lost 6 bases at V and 5 bases at J; junction bases unmatched: 2. The CDR3 spells CASSGDRGETQYF. CDR3 sequence (DNA): TGCGCCAGCAGCGGGGACAGGGGGGAGACCCAGTACTTC.

V is TRBV4-1 and J is TRBJ2-1; D not certain. The CDR3 is 12 residues long. V was trimmed by 0 bases and J by 8 bases, leaving 5 bases between them. Germline V gene lookup returns CDR1 MGHRA and CDR2 YSYEKL. The CDR3 is CASSQDRDEQFF. DNA of the CDR3: TGCGCCAGCAGCCAAGATCGGGATGAGCAGTTCTTC.

The V call is TRBV6-5, the J call TRBJ1-5; D may be TRBD1 (5 bases). With 2 bases removed from V and 7 bases from J, the gap between germline ends came to 12 bases. The length of the CDR3 is 14 residues. Germline-derived CDR1 and CDR2 are MNHEY and SVGAGI. The CDR3 reads CASSYDRKSQPQHF. In nucleotides, the CDR3 is TGTGCCAGCAGTTACGACAGAAAAAGCCAGCCCCAGCATTTT.

V usage is TRBV6-1 and J usage is TRBJ1-5; D might be TRBD1 (5 bases). This CDR3 is 17 amino acids long. Per the germline V gene, CDR1 is MNHNS and CDR2 is SASEGT. V was pared by 1 base and J by 3 bases, with 16 bases between. The CDR3 region is CASSEVGAWGPNQPQHF. CDR3 DNA sequence: TGTGCCAGCAGTGAAGTCGGGGCCTGGGGTCCCAATCAGCCCCAGCATTTT.